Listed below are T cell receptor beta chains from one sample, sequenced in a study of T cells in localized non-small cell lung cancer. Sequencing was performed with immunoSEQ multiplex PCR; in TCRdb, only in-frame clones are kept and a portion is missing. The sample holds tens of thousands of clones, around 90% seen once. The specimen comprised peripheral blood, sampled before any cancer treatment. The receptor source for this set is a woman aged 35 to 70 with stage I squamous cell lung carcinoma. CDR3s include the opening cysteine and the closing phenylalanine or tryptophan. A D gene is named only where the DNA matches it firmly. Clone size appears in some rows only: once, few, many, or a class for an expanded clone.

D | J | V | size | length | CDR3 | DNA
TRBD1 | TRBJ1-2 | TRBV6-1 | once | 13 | CASSERRTGGYTF | TGTGCCAGCAGTGAACGCCGGACAGGTGGCTACACCTTC
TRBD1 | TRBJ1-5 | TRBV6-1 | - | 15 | CASSKDRGGDQPQHF | TGTGCCAGCAGTAAAGACAGGGGCGGAGATCAGCCCCAGCATTTT
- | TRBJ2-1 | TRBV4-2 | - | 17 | CASSQVGPATTSNEQFF | TGTGCCAGCAGCCAAGTGGGGCCCGCGACGACGAGTAATGAGCAGTTCTTC
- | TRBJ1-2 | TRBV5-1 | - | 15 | CASSFEPRRNYGYTF | TGTGCCAGCAGCTTTGAACCCAGGAGAAACTATGGCTACACCTTC
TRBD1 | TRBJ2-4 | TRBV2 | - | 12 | CASSGTGDIQYF | TGTGCCAGCAGTGGGACAGGGGACATTCAGTACTTC
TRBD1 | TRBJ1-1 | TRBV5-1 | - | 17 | CASSLGRDSYMNTEAFF | TGCGCCAGCAGCTTAGGCCGGGACAGCTACATGAACACTGAAGCTTTCTTT
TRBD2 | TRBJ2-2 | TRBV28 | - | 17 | CASRSSGGAVYTGELFF | TGTGCCAGCAGGTCTAGCGGGGGGGCCGTGTACACCGGGGAGCTGTTTTTT
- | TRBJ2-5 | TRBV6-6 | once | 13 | CASSYQFQETQYF | TGTGCCAGCAGTTACCAGTTCCAAGAGACCCAGTACTTC
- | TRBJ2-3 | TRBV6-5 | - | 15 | CASSRQVGSTDTQYF | TGTGCCAGCAGCCGCCAGGTGGGGAGCACAGATACGCAGTATTTT
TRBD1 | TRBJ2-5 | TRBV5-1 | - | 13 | CASSRDSRETQYF | TGCGCCAGCAGCCGGGACAGTCGAGAGACCCAGTACTTC
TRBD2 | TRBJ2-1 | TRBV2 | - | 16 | CASRLSGGSSYNEQFF | TGTGCCAGCAGATTGAGCGGGGGAAGCTCCTACAATGAGCAGTTCTTC
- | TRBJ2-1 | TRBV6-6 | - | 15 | CASSPQGGNFDEQFF | TGTGCCAGCAGCCCCCAAGGGGGGAATTTTGATGAGCAGTTCTTC
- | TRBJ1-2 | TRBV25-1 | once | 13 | CASSEYVNYGYTF | TGTGCCAGCAGTGAATACGTTAACTATGGCTACACCTTC
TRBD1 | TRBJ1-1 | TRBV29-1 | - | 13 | CSVVTGRNTEAFF | TGCAGCGTTGTGACAGGGAGGAACACTGAAGCTTTCTTT